This T cell receptor (beta chain) was identified in a study of shared clonotypes between healthy human individuals. Overall study: The donor pool was made up of two women and three men aged 18 to 49.

In the study's own analysis: Junction-only sequences without quality scores were provided by ImmunoSEQ, so filtering was different. Assay used: immunoSEQ multiplex PCR; TCRdb lists only in-frame clones, some missing. V, J and clone size are those of that table, while D and trimming were read from the DNA. Of over 800,000 clones listed, around 92% are singletons. The sample holds one count of this clone. Terminally differentiated effector memory CD45RA+ cells were left out of the naive CD8 fraction, which was CD45RO-negative and positively selected for CCR7. The CDR3 totals 18 residues. Germline V lookup: CDR1 SGHVS, CDR2 FQNEAQ. Unmatched junction bases numbered 15, after V lost 5 bases and J lost 1 base.

This clonotype originated in a man aged 30-40 years in good health. The chain is built from TRBV7-8 and TRBJ2-7, with 9 nucleotides matching TRBD1. The source material was naive CD8+ T cells sorted from blood. CDR3 DNA: TGTGCCAGCAGCACTAGCGAGCGCCAAGACAGGGGGTCCTACGAGCAGTACTTC. It is translated as CASSTSERQDRGSYEQYF.